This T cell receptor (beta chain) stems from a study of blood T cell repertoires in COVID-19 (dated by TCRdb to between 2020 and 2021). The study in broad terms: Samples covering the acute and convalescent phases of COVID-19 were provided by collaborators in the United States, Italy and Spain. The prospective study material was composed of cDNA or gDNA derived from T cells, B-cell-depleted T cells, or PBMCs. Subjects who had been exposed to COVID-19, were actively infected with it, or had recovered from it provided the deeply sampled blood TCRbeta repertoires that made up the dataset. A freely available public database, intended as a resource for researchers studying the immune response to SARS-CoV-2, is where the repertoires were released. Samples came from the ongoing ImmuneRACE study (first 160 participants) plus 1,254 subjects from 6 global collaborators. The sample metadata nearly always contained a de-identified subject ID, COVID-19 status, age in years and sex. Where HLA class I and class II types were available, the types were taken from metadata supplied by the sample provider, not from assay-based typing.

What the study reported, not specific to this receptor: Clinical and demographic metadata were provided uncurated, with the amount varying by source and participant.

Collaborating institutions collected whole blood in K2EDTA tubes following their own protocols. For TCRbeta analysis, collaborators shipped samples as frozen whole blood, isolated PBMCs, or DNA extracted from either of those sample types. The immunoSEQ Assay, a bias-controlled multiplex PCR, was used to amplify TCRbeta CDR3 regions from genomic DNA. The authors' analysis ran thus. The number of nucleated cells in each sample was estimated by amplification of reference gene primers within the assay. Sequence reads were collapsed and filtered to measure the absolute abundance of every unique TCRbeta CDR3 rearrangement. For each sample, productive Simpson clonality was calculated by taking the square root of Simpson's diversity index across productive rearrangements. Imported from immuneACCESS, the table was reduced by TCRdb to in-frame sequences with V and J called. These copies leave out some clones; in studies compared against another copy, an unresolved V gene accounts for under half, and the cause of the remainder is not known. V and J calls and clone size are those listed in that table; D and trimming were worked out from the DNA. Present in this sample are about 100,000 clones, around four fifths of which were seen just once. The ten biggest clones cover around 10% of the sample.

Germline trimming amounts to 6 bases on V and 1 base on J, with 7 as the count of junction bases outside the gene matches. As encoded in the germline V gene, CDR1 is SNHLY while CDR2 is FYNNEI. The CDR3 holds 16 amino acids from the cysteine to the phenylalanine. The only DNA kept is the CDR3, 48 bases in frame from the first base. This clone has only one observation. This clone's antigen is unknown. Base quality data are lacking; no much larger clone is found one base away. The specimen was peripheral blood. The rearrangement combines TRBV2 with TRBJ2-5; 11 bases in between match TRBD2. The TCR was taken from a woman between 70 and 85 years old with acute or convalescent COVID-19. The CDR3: CASSHRLAGIQETQYF. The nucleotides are TGTGCCAGCAGCCACAGACTAGCGGGAATCCAAGAGACCCAGTACTTC.